This T cell receptor (beta chain) was sequenced for a study of cytomegalovirus exposure and HLA in healthy donors. Study-wide results and caveats: A further, later analysis showed that HLA-associated TCR beta chains (compared with equally common others) were more clonally expanded. Highly shared variants forming one cluster were likely a sequencing artifact. Accurate prediction of most subjects' HLA-A and HLA-B alleles from TCR beta sequences was reported. Presence/absence analysis assumed near-uniform sequencing depth across donors.

Germline CDR1 LNHNV, CDR2 YYDKDF (reference sequence). This CDR3 is built from 14 residues. Trimming took 5 bases from V and 3 from J, leaving 10 bases between them. Primers included in the PCR were 60 Vbeta and 13 Jbeta primers. Measured with immunoSEQ multiplex PCR; TCRdb has only the in-frame clones, and not every one. This sample carries a few hundred thousand clones, 80% to 90% of them seen once, and the ten largest clones take around 1%. In regard to this clone: Its antigen is unknown.

The rearrangement links TRBV15 to TRBJ2-2; D possibly corresponds to TRBD1 (5 bases). Sample: PBMCs. This clonotype was obtained from a young woman in good health and CMV-seronegative. The CDR3 nucleotides read TGTGCCACCAGCCTTAAGGGGCACACCGGGGAGCTGTTTTTT. Residues: CATSLKGHTGELFF.